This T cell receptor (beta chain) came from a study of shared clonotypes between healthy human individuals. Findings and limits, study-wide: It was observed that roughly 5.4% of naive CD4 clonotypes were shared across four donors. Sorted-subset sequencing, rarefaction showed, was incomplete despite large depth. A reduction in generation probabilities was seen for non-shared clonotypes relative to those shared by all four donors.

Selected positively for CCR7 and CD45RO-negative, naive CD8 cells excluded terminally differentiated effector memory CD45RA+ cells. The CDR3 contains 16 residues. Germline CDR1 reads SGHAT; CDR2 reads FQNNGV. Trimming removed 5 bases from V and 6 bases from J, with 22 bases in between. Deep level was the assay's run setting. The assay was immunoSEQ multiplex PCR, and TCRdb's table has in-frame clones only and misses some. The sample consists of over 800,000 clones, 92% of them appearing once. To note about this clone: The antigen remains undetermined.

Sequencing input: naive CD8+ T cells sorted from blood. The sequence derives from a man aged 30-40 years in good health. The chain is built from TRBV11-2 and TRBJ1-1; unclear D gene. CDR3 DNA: TGTGCCAGCAGCCGTTTAGAGGCCGGGGTTGGCGCTGAAGCTTTCTTT. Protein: CASSRLEAGVGAEAFF.